One and the same sample provided the 14 T cell receptor beta chains below, sequenced in a study of T cell responses to AZD1222 COVID-19 vaccine. TCRdb keeps only in-frame clones here, not all; method: immunoSEQ multiplex PCR. The sample has around 140,000 clones, 90% seen once. The source material was peripheral blood, sampled on day 0 of AZD1222 vaccination. The receptors originated from an adult in good health.

The CDR3 sequence: CASKGRTYEQYF. The CDR3 coding sequence is TGTGCCAGCAAGGGTCGCACCTACGAGCAGTACTTC. The chain links TRBV25-1 to TRBJ2-7; no reliable D call. This CDR3 spans 12 amino acids. Trimming took 7 bases from V and 2 from J, leaving 9 bases between them. The germline V gene encodes CDR1 MGHDK and CDR2 SYGVNS.

The J gene is TRBJ2-3, the V gene TRBV11-3; weak D call: TRBD1 (6 bases). Per the germline V gene, CDR1 is SGHNT and CDR2 is YENEEA. Trimming cost V 3 bases and J 6 bases, with 13 bases left between them. There are 14 residues in the CDR3. The CDR3 spells CASSFGQGKDTQYF. The CDR3, as DNA: TGTGCCAGCAGCTTCGGCCAGGGGAAGGATACGCAGTATTTT.

This chain joins TRBV5-1 and TRBJ1-4; D is perhaps TRBD1 (6 bases). This CDR3 has 16 amino acids. The germline V and J ends were trimmed by 3 bases and 4 bases, with 16 bases remaining between them. The germline gives CDR1 SGHRS, CDR2 YFSETQ. CDR3 sequence: CASSSTKGGHNEKLFF. The CDR3 bases are TGCGCCAGCAGCTCCACTAAGGGGGGACATAATGAAAAACTGTTTTTT.

The V and J genes are TRBV5-4 and TRBJ1-6; TRBD1 is a possible D gene (6 bases). V was shortened by 9 bases and J by 5 bases, with 12 bases between the two germline ends. Germline V gene data show CDR1 as SGHNT and CDR2 as YYREEE (reference sequence). This CDR3 is built from 13 residues. CDR3 DNA: TGTGCCACAGGGGCAGGGCATAATTCACCCCTCCACTTT. Translation: CATGAGHNSPLHF.

The chain couples TRBV30 to TRBJ2-3; D not resolved. This CDR3 has 14 residues. V lost 1 base, J lost 2 bases, and 10 bases lay in between. Germline loops: CDR1 GTSNPN, CDR2 SVGIG (reference sequence). CDR3 nucleotide sequence: TGTGCCTGGAGTGGATCCCAGATCACAGATACGCAGTATTTT. This gives the protein CAWSGSQITDTQYF.

The chain couples TRBV27 to TRBJ1-6; unclear D gene. CDR3 length: 15 residues. V lost 8 bases to trimming and J lost 0 bases, with 11 bases between them. Germline CDR1 and CDR2: MNHEY and SMNVEV (reference sequence). CDR3 in amino acids: CASGAVSSYNSPLHF. The DNA for the CDR3 is TGTGCCAGCGGCGCCGTGAGCTCCTATAATTCACCCCTCCACTTT.

The chain employs TRBV7-9 and TRBJ1-2; D gene uncertain. The length of the CDR3 is 12 residues. Trimming stripped 4 bases from V and 8 bases from J, with 11 bases between. Germline assignment: CDR1 SEHNR and CDR2 FQNEAQ (reference sequence). The CDR3 sequence: CASSSSAGGYTF. CDR3 sequence (DNA): TGTGCCAGCAGCTCCTCAGCTGGGGGCTACACCTTC.

This clone was counted between two and nine times. This rearrangement joins TRBV5-4 to TRBJ2-7; 7 bases line up with TRBD2. The trim removed 0 bases at V and 11 bases at J, leaving 11 bases unmatched. CDR3 length equals 14 residues. Germline V lookup: CDR1 SGHNT, CDR2 YYREEE (reference sequence). As DNA, the CDR3 is TGTGCCAGCAGCTTGGCAGGATGGGCGGGGGTTGAGTACTTC. As protein: CASSLAGWAGVEYF.

This chain uses TRBV5-1 with TRBJ1-4; D might be TRBD1 (6 bases). The V gene's germline CDR1 is SGHRS and CDR2 YFSETQ. V was trimmed by 0 bases and J by 7 bases, leaving 16 bases between them. The CDR3 consists of 16 residues. In DNA, the CDR3 is TGCGCCAGCAGCTTGGGGGAAACGGGGGCTAGTGAAAAACTGTTTTTT. Translated, it gives CASSLGETGASEKLFF.

This clone showed up just once. The chain combines TRBV6-5 with TRBJ2-7, with a weak D call TRBD2 (6 bases). This CDR3 is built from 13 residues. Trimming pared 4 bases from V and 4 bases from J, leaving 11 bases between. Looked up from germline, CDR1 is MNHEY and CDR2 is SVGAGI. CDR3 region: CASSLRERYEQYF. The CDR3 DNA reads as TGTGCCAGCAGTTTACGGGAGAGGTACGAGCAGTACTTC.

V and J are TRBV29-1 and TRBJ1-2, with D maybe TRBD1 (6 bases). The ends were cut back, 4 bases at V and 5 bases at J, with 20 bases in the middle. Germline V gives CDR1 SQVTM, CDR2 ANQGSEA. The CDR3 extends over 15 amino acids. CDR3: CSVAPQYGGGYGYTF. In DNA form, the CDR3 reads TGCAGCGTTGCCCCCCAATACGGAGGGGGATATGGCTACACCTTC.

The V gene is TRBV30, the J gene TRBJ2-7; a possible D gene is TRBD1 (6 bases). Trimming shortened V by 4 bases and J by 9 bases, and 16 bases separated the two germline ends. This CDR3 comprises 12 residues. The V gene's germline CDR1 is GTSNPN and CDR2 SVGIG (reference sequence). The CDR3: CAWKGVLTGQYF. The CDR3, as DNA: TGTGCCTGGAAGGGGGTCCTTACCGGGCAGTACTTC.

V is TRBV15 and J is TRBJ1-1; no firm D call. V was cut by 3 bases and J by 8 bases, with 13 bases left in between. CDR3 length equals 13 residues. CDR1 LNHNV and CDR2 YYDKDF come from the germline V gene (reference sequence). CDR3 sequence: CATSRDEAQEAFF. The CDR3 region has the DNA TGTGCCACCAGCAGGGACGAGGCGCAGGAAGCTTTCTTT.

This sequence joins TRBV4-1 and TRBJ2-3, with TRBD1 as a possible D gene (7 bases). Germline lookup yields CDR1 MGHRA and CDR2 YSYEKL. This CDR3 is built from 15 residues. With 3 bases removed from V and 5 bases from J, the gap between germline ends came to 15 bases. The CDR3 DNA reads TGCGCCAGCAGCCAGAGGGTGCAGGGGGGAGATACGCAGTATTTT. Its translation: CASSQRVQGGDTQYF.